The present T cell receptor beta chain was sequenced within a study of T cell changes during pregnancy in multiple sclerosis. This CDR3 comprises 16 residues. Unmatched junction bases numbered 11, after V lost 4 bases and J lost 2 bases. Germline V lookup: CDR1 SQVTM, CDR2 ANQGSEA. Here immunoSEQ multiplex PCR was the method, and the copy in TCRdb shows in-frame clones only, minus some. The repertoire holds approximately 35,000 clones, with around nine tenths as singletons. The sequence was obtained from a female donor in good health, enrolled as a control in a pregnancy study. The J gene is TRBJ2-4, the V gene TRBV29-1, with 7 bases identical to TRBD2. The sequenced sample was CD4+ T cells from peripheral blood mononuclear cells, obtained after pregnancy. The CDR3 coding sequence is TGCAGCGTTGTTCTTGGGGGGGGTAAGACCAAAAACATTCAGTACTTC. As protein: CSVVLGGGKTKNIQYF.